The 19 T cell receptor beta chains below all came from one sample that was sequenced in a study of T cell repertoires in cytomegalovirus infection. One entry per CDR3 protein results from TCRdb running MiXCR on the reads. The repertoire consists of roughly 500,000 distinct CDR3 sequences, with 30% to 40% occurring once and the leading ten covering roughly 15%. The antigens these receptors bind are not known. Sequencing used cultured PBMCs, obtained from culture after CMV antigen stimulation. The receptors shown here come from a human donor in good health (CMV status not recorded). Some clones in this sample may be carry-over from other donors' samples.

The chain is built from TRBV6-2 or TRBV6-3 and TRBJ2-7; D ambiguous. Deletions cut 0 bases from V and 1 base from J, with 7 bases between. Looked up from germline, CDR1 is MNHEY and CDR2 is SVGEGT. This CDR3 has 14 amino acids. The CDR3 loop is CASSYSRMSYEQYV. The DNA of the CDR3 is TGTGCCAGCAGTTACTCGAGGATGTCCTACGAGCAGTACGTC.

This clonotype was counted at least ten times. The genes are TRBV7-2 and TRBJ2-7; 12 nucleotides agree with TRBD2. V lost 5 bases, J lost 5 bases, and 13 bases stayed unmatched. The CDR3 contains 17 residues. CDR1 is SGHTA, CDR2 FQGNSA, per germline. CDR3 nucleotides: TGTGCCAGCAGCACCAGACTAGCGGGAGAGGCGAGGAACGAGCAGTACTTC. This codes for CASSTRLAGEARNEQYF.

This clonotype was counted between two and nine times. The chain links TRBV28 to TRBJ2-7; 9 bases line up with TRBD1. V lost 6 bases to trimming and J lost 5 bases; unmatched junction nucleotides: 11. Germline V gives CDR1 MDHEN, CDR2 SYDVKM. The CDR3 has 15 residues. CDR3 residues: CASRPPGQGVHEQYF. In DNA form, the CDR3 reads TGTGCCAGCAGACCACCGGGACAGGGTGTCCACGAGCAGTACTTC.

This clonotype showed up just a few times. The V call is TRBV6-2 or TRBV6-3, the J call TRBJ2-7; no firm D call. Looked up from germline, CDR1 is MNHEY and CDR2 is SVGEGT. V was clipped by 2 bases and J by 3 bases, with 8 bases between them. This CDR3 contains 13 residues. The CDR3, as DNA: TGTGCCAGCAGTTACACCCTTATCTACGAGCAGTACTTC. Translation gives CASSYTLIYEQYF.

The rearrangement joins TRBV4-1 to TRBJ2-3; 10 bases are shared with TRBD2. Germline V gene lookup returns CDR1 MGHRA and CDR2 YSYEKL. J gave up 3 bases and V 4 bases, and 4 bases lay outside the gene matches. The CDR3 totals 15 residues. The CDR3: CASSRAGGVTDTQYF. The CDR3 nucleotides read TGCGCCAGCAGCCGAGCGGGAGGGGTGACAGATACGCAGTATTTT.

This clonotype was found a few times. The V gene is TRBV12-3 or TRBV12-4, the J gene TRBJ2-7, with 7 bases that match TRBD1. V lost 8 bases and J lost 3; bases outside the gene matches: 4. The CDR3 has 12 amino acids. Here the CDR3 reads CASRQGSYEQYF. CDR3 in DNA: TGTGCCAGCCGACAGGGTAGCTACGAGCAGTACTTC.

The V call is TRBV6-2 or TRBV6-3, the J call TRBJ2-2; the D is unclear. The CDR3 loop spans 13 amino acids. Per germline, CDR1 MNHEY and CDR2 SVGEGT. Trimming took 6 bases from V and 4 from J, leaving 9 bases between them. The CDR3 reads CASSTPPTGELFF. The DNA for the CDR3 is TGTGCCAGCAGCACGCCTCCCACCGGGGAGCTGTTTTTT.

The V and J genes are TRBV6-2 or TRBV6-3 and TRBJ1-1; D possibly corresponds to TRBD1 (5 bases). Germline values: CDR1 MNHEY, CDR2 SVGEGT. The CDR3 loop spans 17 amino acids. The V end was cut by 0 bases, the J end by 1 base, with 15 bases between. CDR3 protein: CASSYSDPGQKNTEAFF. The CDR3 DNA reads as TGTGCCAGCAGTTACTCCGATCCCGGACAAAAGAACACTGAAGCTTTCTTT.

This clonotype was found a few times. The chain combines TRBV5-4 with TRBJ1-3; D perhaps matches TRBD1 (6 bases). CDR3 length equals 14 residues. Germline CDR1 SGHNT, CDR2 YYREEE (reference sequence). V was cut by 6 bases and J by 0 bases, with 10 bases left in between. As DNA, the CDR3 is TGTGCCAGCACACCGGACAGCTCTGGAAACACCATATATTTT. Its translation: CASTPDSSGNTIYF.

This clonotype came up a few times. This rearrangement joins TRBV4-3 to TRBJ2-1; perhaps TRBD2 as D (6 bases). CDR3 size: 18 residues. The germline V gene has CDR1 LGHNA and CDR2 YSLEER. Trimming removed 0 bases from V and 2 bases from J, with 17 bases in between. The CDR3: CASSQDPPAGRPYNEQFF. The CDR3 DNA reads TGCGCCAGCAGCCAAGACCCCCCCGCGGGGAGGCCCTACAATGAGCAGTTCTTC.

This clonotype was seen a few times. V gene TRBV7-8 combines with J gene TRBJ2-1, with a possible D match to TRBD1 (5 bases). Per the germline V gene, CDR1 is SGHVS and CDR2 is FQNEAQ. Between the trimmed V and J ends, which lost 1 base and 5 bases, there was a span of 9 bases. This CDR3 region has 14 residues. The CDR3 sequence: CASSLGGYNNEQFF. DNA for the CDR3: TGTGCCAGCAGCTTAGGGGGCTATAACAATGAGCAGTTCTTC. Supplemented by reference TRBV7-8 and TRBJ2-1, the full variable domain reads GAGVSQSPRYKVAKRGQDVALRCDPISGHVSLFWYQQALGQGPEFLTYFQNEAQLDKSGLPSDRFFAERPEGSVSTLKIQRTQQEDSAVYLCASSLGGYNNEQFFGPGTRLTVL.

The chain links TRBV7-3 to TRBJ2-5; D remains unclear. The CDR3 has 13 amino acids. Per the germline V gene, CDR1 is SGHTA and CDR2 is FQGTGA. V lost 5 bases to trimming and J lost 0 bases, with 7 bases between them. CDR3 coding DNA: TGTGCCAGCAGCGCTAGGTACCAAGAGACCCAGTACTTC. This encodes CASSARYQETQYF.

A word on this clonotype: A single base separates this from a much larger clone, so it may be a read error. This chain joins TRBV12-3 or TRBV12-4 and TRBJ2-3; TRBD2 agrees at 10 bases. With V trimmed by 4 bases and J by 3 bases, 4 bases remained unmatched. CDR3 size: 15 residues. CDR3 sequence (DNA): TGTGCCAGCAGTTCCGGACTAGCGGAGACAGATACGCAGTATTTT. Translation gives CASSSGLAETDTQYF.

The genes are TRBV6-1 and TRBJ2-4; D tentatively reads TRBD1 or TRBD2 (5 bases each). CDR1 MNHNS and CDR2 SASEGT come from the germline V gene. The germline V and J ends were trimmed by 3 bases and 6 bases, with 12 bases remaining between them. This CDR3 region has 14 residues. CDR3 amino acids: CASSDRGTTNIQYF. The CDR3 DNA reads TGTGCCAGCAGTGACCGGGGCACCACAAACATTCAGTACTTC.

This clonotype was detected only a few times. V usage is TRBV3-1 and J usage is TRBJ2-5; D may be TRBD1 or TRBD2 (5 bases each). CDR1 LGHDT and CDR2 YNNKEL come from the germline V gene (reference sequence). This CDR3 has 17 residues. The V gene lost 0 bases and the J gene lost 9 bases, with 23 bases spanning the gap. The CDR3 bases are TGTGCCAGCAGCCAAGATCGGGGCCTAAGGGGAGAAGCGGCCCAGTACTTC. As protein: CASSQDRGLRGEAAQYF.

Many counts were recorded for this clonotype. CDR3 sequence: CASSSGLTGELFF. CDR3 nucleotide sequence: TGTGCCAGCAGCTCTGGACTCACCGGGGAGCTGTTTTTT. V and J are TRBV7-2 and TRBJ2-2, with D perhaps matching TRBD2 (5 bases). Trimming left V 4 bases short and J 4 bases short, with 7 bases between. Germline V gene sequence: CDR1 SGHTA, CDR2 FQGNSA. The CDR3 is 13 amino acids.

This clonotype was recorded a few times. The chain joins TRBV24-1 to TRBJ1-2; possible D gene TRBD1, 6 bases. V shed 0 bases and J shed 6 bases, with 10 bases lying between them. The CDR3 is made up of 14 amino acids. The germline V gene has CDR1 KGHDR and CDR2 SFDVKD. CDR3 nucleotide sequence: TGTGCCACCAGTGATTTGAACAGGGAGGATGGCTACACCTTC. Translation: CATSDLNREDGYTF.

This chain links TRBV6-2 or TRBV6-3 with TRBJ2-6, with D tentatively TRBD1 (5 bases). This CDR3 region has 16 residues. V lost 6 bases and J 2 bases, leaving 14 bases between the germline ends. Germline lookup yields CDR1 MNHEY and CDR2 SVGEGT. The CDR3 loop is CASRTVVTAGANVLTF. DNA for the CDR3: TGTGCCAGCAGGACAGTAGTCACAGCTGGGGCCAACGTCCTGACTTTC.

This clonotype was observed a handful of times. The V call is TRBV19, the J call TRBJ1-5; D gene ambiguous. The CDR3 runs 15 residues. CDR1 and CDR2 from the germline V gene are LNHDA and SQIVND (reference sequence). Trimming stripped 3 bases from V and 0 bases from J, with 9 bases between. In nucleotides, the CDR3 is TGTGCCAGTAGTATTTACGACGATAGCAATCAGCCCCAGCATTTT. Protein product: CASSIYDDSNQPQHF.